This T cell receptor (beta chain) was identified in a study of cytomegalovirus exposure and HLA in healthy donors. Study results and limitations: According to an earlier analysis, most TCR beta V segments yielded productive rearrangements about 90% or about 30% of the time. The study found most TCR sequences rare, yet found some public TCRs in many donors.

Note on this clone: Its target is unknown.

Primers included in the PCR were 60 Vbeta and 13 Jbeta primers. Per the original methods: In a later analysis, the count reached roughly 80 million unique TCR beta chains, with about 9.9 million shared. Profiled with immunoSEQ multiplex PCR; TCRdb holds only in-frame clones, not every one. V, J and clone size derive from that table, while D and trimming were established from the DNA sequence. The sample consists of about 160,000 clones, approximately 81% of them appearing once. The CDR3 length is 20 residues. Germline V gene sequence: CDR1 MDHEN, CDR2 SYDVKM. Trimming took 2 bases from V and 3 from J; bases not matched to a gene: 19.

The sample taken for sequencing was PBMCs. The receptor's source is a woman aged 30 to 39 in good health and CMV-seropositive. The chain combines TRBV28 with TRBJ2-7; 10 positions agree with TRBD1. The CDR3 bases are TGTGCCAGCAGTTTACCCAGAGAACGGACAGGGGGTAAGGTGGTCTACGAGCAGTACTTC. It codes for CASSLPRERTGGKVVYEQYF.